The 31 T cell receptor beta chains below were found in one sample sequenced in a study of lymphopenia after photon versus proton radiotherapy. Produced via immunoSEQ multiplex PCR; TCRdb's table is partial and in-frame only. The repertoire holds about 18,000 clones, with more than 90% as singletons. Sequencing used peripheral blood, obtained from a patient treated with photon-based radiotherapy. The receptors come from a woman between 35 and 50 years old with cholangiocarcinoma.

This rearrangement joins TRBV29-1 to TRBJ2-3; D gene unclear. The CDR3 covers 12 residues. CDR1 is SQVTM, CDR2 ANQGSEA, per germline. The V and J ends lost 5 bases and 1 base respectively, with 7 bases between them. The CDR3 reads CSVRAGTDTQYF. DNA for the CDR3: TGCAGCGTTAGGGCAGGCACAGATACGCAGTATTTT.

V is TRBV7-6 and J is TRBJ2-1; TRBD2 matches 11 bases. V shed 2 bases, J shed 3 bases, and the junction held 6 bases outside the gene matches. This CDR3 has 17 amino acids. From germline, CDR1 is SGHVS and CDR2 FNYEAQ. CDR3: CASSLNPGTSGYNEQFF. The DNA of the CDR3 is TGTGCCAGCAGCTTAAACCCCGGGACTAGCGGCTACAATGAGCAGTTCTTC.

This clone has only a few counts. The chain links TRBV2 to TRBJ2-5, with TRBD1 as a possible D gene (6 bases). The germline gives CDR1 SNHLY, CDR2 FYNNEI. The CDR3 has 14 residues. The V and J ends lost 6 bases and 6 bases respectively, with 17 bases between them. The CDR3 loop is CASRAPRGGQTQYF. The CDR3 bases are TGTGCCAGCAGGGCCCCCCGTGGGGGCCAGACCCAGTACTTC.

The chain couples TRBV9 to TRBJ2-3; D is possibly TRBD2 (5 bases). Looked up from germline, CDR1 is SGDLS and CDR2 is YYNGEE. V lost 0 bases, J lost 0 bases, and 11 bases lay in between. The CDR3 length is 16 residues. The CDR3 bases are TGTGCCAGCAGCGTAGGTGGCGGGTTGAGCACAGATACGCAGTATTTT. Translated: CASSVGGGLSTDTQYF.

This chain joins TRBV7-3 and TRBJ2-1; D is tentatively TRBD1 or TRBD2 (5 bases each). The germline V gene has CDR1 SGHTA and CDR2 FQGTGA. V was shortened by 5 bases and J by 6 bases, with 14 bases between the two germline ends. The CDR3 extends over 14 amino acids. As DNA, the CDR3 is TGTGCCAGCAGCCTGCATTGGGACGGCAATGAGCAGTTCTTC. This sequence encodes CASSLHWDGNEQFF.

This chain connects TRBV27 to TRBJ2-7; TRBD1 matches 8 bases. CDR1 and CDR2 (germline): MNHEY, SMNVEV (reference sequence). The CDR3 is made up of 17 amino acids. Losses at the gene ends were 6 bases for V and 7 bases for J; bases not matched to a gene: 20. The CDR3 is CASSITIPTGELGEQYF. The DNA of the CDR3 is TGTGCCAGCAGCATTACCATCCCGACAGGGGAGTTGGGGGAGCAGTACTTC.

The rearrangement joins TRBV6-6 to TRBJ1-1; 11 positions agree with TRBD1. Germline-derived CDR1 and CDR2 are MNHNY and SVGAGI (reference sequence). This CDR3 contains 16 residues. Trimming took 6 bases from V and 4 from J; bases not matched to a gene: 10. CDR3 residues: CASRRTGGVTSTEAFF. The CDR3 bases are TGTGCCAGCAGAAGGACAGGGGGCGTCACTAGCACTGAAGCTTTCTTT.

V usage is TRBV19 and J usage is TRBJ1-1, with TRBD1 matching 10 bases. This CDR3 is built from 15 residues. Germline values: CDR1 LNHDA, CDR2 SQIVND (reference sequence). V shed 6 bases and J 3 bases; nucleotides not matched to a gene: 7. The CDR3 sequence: CASRRQGATYTEAFF. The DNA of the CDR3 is TGTGCCAGTAGGCGACAGGGGGCTACTTACACTGAAGCTTTCTTT.

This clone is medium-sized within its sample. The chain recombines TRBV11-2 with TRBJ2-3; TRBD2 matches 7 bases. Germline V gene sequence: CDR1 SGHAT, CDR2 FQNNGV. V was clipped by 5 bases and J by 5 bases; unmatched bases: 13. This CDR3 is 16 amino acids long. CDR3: CASSAPGGLVRDTQYF. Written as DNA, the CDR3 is TGTGCCAGCAGCGCCCCCGGCGGACTAGTCAGAGATACGCAGTATTTT.

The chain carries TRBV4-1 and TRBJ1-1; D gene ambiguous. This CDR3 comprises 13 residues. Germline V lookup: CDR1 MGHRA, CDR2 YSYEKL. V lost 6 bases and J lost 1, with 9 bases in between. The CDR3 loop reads CASRAPGNTEAFF. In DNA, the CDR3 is TGCGCCAGCAGAGCCCCGGGGAACACTGAAGCTTTCTTT.

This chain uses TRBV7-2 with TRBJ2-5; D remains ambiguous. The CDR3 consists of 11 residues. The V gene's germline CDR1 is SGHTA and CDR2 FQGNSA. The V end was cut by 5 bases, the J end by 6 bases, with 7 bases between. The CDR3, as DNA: TGTGCCAGCAGCACTGAAAAGACCCAGTACTTC. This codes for CASSTEKTQYF.

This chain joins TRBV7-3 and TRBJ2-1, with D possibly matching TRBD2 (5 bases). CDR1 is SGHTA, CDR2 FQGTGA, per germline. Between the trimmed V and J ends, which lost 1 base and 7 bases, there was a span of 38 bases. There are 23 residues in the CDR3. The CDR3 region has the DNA TGTGCCAGCAGCTTAAAGAGGCCGGGGTTAACCGGTCAGAAAAGCCCCCGGGTGAATGAGCAGTTCTTC. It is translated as CASSLKRPGLTGQKSPRVNEQFF.

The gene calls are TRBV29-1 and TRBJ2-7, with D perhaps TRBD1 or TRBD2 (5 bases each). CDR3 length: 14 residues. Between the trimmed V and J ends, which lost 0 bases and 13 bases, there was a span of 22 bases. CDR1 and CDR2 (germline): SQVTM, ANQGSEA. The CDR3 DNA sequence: TGCAGCGTTGAAGAATCGGGGCAGGGTTCTATCCAATACTTC. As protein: CSVEESGQGSIQYF.

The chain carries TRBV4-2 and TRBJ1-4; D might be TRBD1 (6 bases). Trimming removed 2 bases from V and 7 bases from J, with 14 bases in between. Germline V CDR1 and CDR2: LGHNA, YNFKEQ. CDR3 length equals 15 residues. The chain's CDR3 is CASSQSGGPGEKLFF. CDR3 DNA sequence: TGTGCCAGCAGCCAATCGGGGGGGCCCGGTGAAAAACTGTTTTTT.

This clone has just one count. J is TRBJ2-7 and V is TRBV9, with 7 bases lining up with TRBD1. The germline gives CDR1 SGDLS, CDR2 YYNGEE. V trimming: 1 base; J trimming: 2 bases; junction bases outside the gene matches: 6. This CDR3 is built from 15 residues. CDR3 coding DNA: TGTGCCAGCAGCGTATCGACAGGGCCTACCTACGAGCAGTACTTC. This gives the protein CASSVSTGPTYEQYF.

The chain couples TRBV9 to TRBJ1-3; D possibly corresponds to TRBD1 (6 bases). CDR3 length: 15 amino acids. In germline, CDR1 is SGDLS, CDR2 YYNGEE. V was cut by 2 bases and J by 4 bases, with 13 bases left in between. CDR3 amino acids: CASSVGGEVGNTIYF. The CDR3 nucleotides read TGTGCCAGCAGCGTGGGGGGCGAGGTCGGAAACACCATATATTTT.

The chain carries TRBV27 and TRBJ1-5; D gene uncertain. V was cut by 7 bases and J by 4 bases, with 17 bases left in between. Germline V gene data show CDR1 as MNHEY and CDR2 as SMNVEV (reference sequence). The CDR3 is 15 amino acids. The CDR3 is CASIKTREENQPQHF. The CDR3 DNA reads TGTGCCAGCATCAAAACTCGGGAGGAAAATCAGCCCCAGCATTTT.

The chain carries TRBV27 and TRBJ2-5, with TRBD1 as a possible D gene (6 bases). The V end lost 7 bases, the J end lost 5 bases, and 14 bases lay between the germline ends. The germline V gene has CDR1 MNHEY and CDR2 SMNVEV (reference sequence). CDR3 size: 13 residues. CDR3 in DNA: TGTGCCAGCATGTTCAGGGGCGGGGAGACCCAGTACTTC. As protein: CASMFRGGETQYF.

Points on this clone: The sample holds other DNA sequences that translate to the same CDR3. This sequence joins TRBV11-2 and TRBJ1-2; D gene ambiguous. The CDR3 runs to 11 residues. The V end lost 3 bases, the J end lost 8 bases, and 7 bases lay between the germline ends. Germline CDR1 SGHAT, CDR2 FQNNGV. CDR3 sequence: CASSFRGGYTF. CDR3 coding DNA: TGTGCCAGCAGCTTCAGAGGAGGCTACACCTTC. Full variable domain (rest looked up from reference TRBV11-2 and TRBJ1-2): EAGVAQSPRYKIIEKRQSVAFWCNPISGHATLYWYQQILGQGPKLLIQFQNNGVVDDSQLPKDRFSAERLKGVDSTLKIQPAKLEDSAVYLCASSFRGGYTFGSGTRLTVV.

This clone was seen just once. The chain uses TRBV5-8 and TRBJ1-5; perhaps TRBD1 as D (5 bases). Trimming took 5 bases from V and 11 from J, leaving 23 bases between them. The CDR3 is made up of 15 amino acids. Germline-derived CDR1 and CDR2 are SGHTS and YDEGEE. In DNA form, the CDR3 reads TGTGCCAGCAGGGGGGGGACCGGAGATTGGGGAGCCCAGCATTTT. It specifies CASRGGTGDWGAQHF.

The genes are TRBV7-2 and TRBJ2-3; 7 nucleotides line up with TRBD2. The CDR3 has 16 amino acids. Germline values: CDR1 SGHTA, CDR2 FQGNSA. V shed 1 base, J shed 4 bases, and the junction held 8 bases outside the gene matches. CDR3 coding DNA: TGTGCCAGCAGCTTAGGGACTAGTTGGGGGGCAGATACGCAGTATTTT. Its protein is CASSLGTSWGADTQYF.

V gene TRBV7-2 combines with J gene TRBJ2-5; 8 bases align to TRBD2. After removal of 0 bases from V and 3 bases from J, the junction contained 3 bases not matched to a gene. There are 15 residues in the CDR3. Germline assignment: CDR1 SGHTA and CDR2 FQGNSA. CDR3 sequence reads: CASSLAPTSEETQYF. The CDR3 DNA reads TGTGCCAGCAGCTTAGCACCGACTAGCGAAGAGACCCAGTACTTC.

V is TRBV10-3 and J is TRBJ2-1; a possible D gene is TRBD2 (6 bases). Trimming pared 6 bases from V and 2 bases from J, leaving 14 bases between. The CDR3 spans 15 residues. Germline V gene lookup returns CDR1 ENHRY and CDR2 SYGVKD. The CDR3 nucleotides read TGTGCCATCAGGATGGAGGGCCAGGCCTACAATGAGCAGTTCTTC. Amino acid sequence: CAIRMEGQAYNEQFF.

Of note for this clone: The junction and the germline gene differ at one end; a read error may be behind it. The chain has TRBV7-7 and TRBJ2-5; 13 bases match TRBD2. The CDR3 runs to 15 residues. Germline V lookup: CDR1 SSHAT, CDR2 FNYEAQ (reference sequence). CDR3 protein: CASSTGTSGTETQYF. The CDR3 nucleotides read TGTGCTAGCAGTACCGGGACTAGCGGGACAGAGACCCAGTACTTC.

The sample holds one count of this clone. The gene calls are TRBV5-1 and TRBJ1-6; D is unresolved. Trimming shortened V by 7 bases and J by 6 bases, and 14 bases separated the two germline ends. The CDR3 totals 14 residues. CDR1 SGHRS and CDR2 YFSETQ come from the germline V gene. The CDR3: CASATQAGNSPLHF. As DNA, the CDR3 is TGCGCCAGCGCCACCCAGGCCGGTAATTCACCCCTCCACTTT.

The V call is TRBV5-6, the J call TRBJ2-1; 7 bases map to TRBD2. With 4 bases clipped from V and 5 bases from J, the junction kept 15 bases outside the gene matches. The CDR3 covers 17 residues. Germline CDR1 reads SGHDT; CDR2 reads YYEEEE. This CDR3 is CASSMTNPGLPNNEQFF. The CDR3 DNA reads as TGTGCCAGCAGCATGACTAACCCGGGACTACCCAACAATGAGCAGTTCTTC.

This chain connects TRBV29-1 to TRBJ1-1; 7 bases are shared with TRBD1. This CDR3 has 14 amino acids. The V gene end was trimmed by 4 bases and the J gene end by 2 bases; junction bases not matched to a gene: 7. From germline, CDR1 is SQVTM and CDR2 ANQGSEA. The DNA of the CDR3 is TGCAGCGTTGTGGGACAGCGGAAAAACACTGAAGCTTTCTTT. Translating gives CSVVGQRKNTEAFF.

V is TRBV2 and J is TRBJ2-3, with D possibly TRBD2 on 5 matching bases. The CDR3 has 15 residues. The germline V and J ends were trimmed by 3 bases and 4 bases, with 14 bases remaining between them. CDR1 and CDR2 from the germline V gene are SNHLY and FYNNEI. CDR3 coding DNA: TGTGCCAGCAGTGAGAAATCGAGGGTCCCAGATACGCAGTATTTT. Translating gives CASSEKSRVPDTQYF.

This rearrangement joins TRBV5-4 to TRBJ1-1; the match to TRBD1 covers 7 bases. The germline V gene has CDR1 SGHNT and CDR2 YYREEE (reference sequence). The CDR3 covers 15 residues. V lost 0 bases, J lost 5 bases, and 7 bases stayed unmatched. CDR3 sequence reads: CASSLASGGVTEAFF. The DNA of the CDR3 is TGTGCCAGCAGCTTGGCGTCAGGGGGTGTAACTGAAGCTTTCTTT.

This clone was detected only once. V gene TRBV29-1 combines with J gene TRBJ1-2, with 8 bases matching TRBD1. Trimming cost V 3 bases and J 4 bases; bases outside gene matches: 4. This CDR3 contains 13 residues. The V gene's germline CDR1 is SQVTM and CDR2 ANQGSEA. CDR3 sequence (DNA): TGCAGCGTTGACAGGGGGCTTAGCTATGGCTACACCTTC. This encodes CSVDRGLSYGYTF.

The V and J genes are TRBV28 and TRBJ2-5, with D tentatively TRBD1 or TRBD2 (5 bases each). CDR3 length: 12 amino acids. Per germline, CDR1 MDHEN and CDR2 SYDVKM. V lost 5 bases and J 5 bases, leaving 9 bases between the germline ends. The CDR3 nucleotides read TGTGCCAGCAGTACGGGGCCGGAGACCCAGTACTTC. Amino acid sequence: CASSTGPETQYF.